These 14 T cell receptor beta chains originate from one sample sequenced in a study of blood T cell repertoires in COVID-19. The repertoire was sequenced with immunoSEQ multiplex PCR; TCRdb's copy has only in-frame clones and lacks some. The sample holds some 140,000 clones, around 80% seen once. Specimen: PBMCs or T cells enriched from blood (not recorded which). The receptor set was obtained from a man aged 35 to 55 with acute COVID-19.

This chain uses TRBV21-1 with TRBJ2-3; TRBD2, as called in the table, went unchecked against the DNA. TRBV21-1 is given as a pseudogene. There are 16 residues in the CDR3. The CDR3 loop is CASSQWDGGGTDTQYF. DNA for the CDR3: TGTGCCAGCAGCCAGTGGGACGGGGGGGGCACAGATACGCAGTATTTT.

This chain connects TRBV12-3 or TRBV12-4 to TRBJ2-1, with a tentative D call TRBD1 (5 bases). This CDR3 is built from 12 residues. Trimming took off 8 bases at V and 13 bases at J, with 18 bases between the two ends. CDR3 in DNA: TGTGCCAGCCAGGGAACTACTGGCCACCAGTTCTTC. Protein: CASQGTTGHQFF.

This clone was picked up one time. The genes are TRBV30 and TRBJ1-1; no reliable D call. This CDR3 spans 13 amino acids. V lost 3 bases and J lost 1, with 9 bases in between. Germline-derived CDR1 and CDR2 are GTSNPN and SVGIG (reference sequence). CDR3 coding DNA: TGTGCCTGGAGGAAAACACAGAACACTGAAGCTTTCTTT. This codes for CAWRKTQNTEAFF.

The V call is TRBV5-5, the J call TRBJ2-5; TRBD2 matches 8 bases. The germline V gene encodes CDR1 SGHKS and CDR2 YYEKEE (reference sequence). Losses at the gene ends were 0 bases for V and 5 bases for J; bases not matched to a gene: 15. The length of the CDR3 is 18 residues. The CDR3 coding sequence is TGTGCCAGCAGCTTGGTCTTTCTACTCGCGGGGGGCCTGGAGACCCAGTACTTC. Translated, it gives CASSLVFLLAGGLETQYF.

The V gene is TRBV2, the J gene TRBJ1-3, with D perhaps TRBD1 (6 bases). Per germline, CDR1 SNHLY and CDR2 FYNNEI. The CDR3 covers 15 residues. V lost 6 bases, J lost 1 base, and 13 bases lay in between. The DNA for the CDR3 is TGTGCCAGCAGAGACGAGGGGGGGTCTGGAAACACCATATATTTT. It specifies CASRDEGGSGNTIYF.

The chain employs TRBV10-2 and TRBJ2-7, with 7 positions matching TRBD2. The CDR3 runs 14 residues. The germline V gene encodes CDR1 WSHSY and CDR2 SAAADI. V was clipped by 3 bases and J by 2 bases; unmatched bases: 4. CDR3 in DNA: TGCGCCAGCAGTGACTCCGGGACTACCTACGAGCAGTACTTC. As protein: CASSDSGTTYEQYF.

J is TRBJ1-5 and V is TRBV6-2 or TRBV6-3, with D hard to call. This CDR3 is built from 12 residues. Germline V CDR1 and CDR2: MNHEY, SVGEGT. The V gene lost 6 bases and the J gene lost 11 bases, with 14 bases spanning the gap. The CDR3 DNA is TGTGCCAGCAGCAATACTCCGGGATCCCAGCATTTT. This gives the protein CASSNTPGSQHF.

The CDR3 DNA reads TGTGCCACCAGCATAACAAACTCTGGAAACACCATATATTTT. Translated, it gives CATSITNSGNTIYF. The chain has TRBV15 and TRBJ1-3; no clear D gene. Germline lookup yields CDR1 LNHNV and CDR2 YYDKDF (reference sequence). Trimming left V 4 bases short and J 0 bases short, with 7 bases between. The CDR3 sequence is 14 residues long.

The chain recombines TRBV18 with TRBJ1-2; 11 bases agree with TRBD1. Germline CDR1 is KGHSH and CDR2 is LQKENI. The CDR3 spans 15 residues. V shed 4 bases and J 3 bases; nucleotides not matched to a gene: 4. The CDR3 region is CASSRGQGEDYGYTF. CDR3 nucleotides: TGTGCCAGCTCACGGGGACAGGGGGAGGACTATGGCTACACCTTC.

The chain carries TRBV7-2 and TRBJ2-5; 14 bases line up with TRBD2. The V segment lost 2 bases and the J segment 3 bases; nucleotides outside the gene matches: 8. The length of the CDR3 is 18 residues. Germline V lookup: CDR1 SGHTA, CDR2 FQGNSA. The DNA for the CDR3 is TGTGCCAGCAGCTTATGGGGACTAGCGGGGGCCGGTAAAGAGACCCAGTACTTC. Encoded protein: CASSLWGLAGAGKETQYF.

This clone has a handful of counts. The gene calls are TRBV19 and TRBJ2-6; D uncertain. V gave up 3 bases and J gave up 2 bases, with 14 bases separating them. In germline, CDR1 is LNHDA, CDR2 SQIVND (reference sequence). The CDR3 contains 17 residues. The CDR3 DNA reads TGTGCCAGTAGTATCCCTTCCGGAGAGCCTGGGGCCAACGTCCTGACTTTC. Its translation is CASSIPSGEPGANVLTF. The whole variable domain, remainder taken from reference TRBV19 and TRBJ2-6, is DGGITQSPKYLFRKEGQNVTLSCEQNLNHDAMYWYRQDPGQGLRLIYYSQIVNDFQKGDIAEGYSVSREKKESFPLTVTSAQKNPTAFYLCASSIPSGEPGANVLTFGAGSRLTVL.

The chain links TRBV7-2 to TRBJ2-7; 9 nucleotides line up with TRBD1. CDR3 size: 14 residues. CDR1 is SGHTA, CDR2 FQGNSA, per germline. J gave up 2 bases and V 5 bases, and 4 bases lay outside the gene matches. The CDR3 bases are TGTGCCAGCAGCCCGACAGGGGGTCCCTACGAGCAGTACTTC. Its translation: CASSPTGGPYEQYF. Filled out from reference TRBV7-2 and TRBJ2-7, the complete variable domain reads GAGVSQSPSNKVTEKGKDVELRCDPISGHTALYWYRQSLGQGLEFLIYFQGNSAPDKSGLPSDRFSAERTGGSVSTLTIQRTQQEDSAVYLCASSPTGGPYEQYFGPGTRLTVT.

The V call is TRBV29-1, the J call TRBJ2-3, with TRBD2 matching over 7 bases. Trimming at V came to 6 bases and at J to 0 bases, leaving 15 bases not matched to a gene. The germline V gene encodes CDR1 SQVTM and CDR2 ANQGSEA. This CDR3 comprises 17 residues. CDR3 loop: CSVGLLAEKFSTDTQYF. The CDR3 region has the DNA TGCAGCGTAGGCTTGCTAGCGGAAAAATTTAGCACAGATACGCAGTATTTT.

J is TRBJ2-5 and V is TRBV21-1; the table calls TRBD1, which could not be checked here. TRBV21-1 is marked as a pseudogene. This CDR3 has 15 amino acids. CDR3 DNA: TGTGCCAGCAACCGGCAGGACAGGGCCCAAGAGACCCAGTACTTC. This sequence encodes CASNRQDRAQETQYF.